This TCR beta chain was sequenced during a study of cytomegalovirus exposure and HLA in healthy donors. Trimming pared 1 base from V and 0 bases from J, leaving 7 bases between. Looked up from germline, CDR1 is SNHLY and CDR2 is FYNNEI. This CDR3 contains 15 residues. The study, taken as a whole, reports: Serostatus for CMV was the only available immune exposure information.

PCR was performed using 60 Vbeta and 13 Jbeta primers. Data came from immunoSEQ multiplex PCR; TCRdb stores just in-frame clones and leaves some out. The sample lists about 96,000 clones; approximately 75% were seen once. With respect to this clone: No antigen is known for it.

The chain joins TRBV2 to TRBJ1-5, with no clear D. This sequence originates from a woman between 65 and 79 years old in good health and CMV-seropositive. Sample: PBMCs. CDR3 in amino acids: CASSEGRDSNQPQHF. The CDR3 nucleotides read TGTGCCAGCAGTGAAGGGCGGGATAGCAATCAGCCCCAGCATTTT.